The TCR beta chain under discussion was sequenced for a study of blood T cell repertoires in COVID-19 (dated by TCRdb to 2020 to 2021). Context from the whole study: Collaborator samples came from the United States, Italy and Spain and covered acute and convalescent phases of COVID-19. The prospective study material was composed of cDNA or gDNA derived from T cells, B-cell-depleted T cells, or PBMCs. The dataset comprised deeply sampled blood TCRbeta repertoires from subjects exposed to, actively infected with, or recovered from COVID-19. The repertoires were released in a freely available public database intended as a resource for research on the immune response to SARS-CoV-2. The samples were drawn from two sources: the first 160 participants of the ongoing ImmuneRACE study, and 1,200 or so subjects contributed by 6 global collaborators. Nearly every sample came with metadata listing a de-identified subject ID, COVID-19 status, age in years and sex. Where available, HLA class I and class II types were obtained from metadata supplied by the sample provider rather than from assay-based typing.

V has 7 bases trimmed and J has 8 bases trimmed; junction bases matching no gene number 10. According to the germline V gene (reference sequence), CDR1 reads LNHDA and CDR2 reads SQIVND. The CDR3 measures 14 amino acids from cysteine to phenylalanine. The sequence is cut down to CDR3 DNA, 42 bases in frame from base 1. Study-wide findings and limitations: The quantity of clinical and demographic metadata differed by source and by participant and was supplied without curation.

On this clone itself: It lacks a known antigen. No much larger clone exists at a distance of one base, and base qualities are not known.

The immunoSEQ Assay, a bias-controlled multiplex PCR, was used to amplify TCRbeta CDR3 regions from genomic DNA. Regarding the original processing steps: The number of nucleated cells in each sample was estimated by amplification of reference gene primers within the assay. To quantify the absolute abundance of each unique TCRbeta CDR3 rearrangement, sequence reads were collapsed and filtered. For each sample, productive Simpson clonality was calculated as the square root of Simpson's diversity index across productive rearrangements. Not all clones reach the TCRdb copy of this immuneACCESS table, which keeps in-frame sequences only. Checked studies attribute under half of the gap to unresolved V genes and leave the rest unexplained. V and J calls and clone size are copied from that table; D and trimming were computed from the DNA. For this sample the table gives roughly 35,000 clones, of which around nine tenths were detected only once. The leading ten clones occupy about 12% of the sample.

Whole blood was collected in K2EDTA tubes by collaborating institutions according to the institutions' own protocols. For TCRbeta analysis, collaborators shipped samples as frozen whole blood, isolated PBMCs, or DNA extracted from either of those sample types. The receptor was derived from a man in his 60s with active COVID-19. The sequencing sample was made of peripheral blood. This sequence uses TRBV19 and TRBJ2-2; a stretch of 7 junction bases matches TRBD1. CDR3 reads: CASTGQKLTGELFF. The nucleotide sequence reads TGTGCCAGTACGGGACAGAAATTAACGGGGGAGCTGTTTTTT.